At least ten counts were recorded for the clone carrying this T cell receptor (beta chain). What it recognizes is unknown. The data were taken from a study of CD8 T cells in ankylosing spondylitis. Broader study findings: Blood of patients with ankylosing spondylitis appeared to be characterized by a TCR beta motif of several highly homologous variants.

MiXCR, run by TCRdb on the 5' RACE reads, gives a single entry per CDR3 protein. The sample comprises 200,000 to 250,000 distinct CDR3 sequences, roughly a tenth of which are singletons, and approximately 20% rests with the top ten. The receptor was derived from a male donor with ankylosing spondylitis or in good health (not recorded which). Sequenced material: blood, either unsorted or a sorted T cell fraction (not recorded which).

The CDR3 DNA reads as TGCAGCCACGACGGGGGCGTTGTCGCAGATACGCAGTATTTT. It translates to CSHDGGVVADTQYF. The gene calls are TRBV29-1 and TRBJ2-3; D is possibly TRBD1 or TRBD2 (6 bases each). V shed 8 bases and J shed 4 bases, with 19 bases lying between them. This CDR3 is 14 amino acids long. CDR1 is SQVTM and CDR2 is ANQGSEA in the germline V gene.